The next 26 T cell receptor beta chains were all read from a single sample in a study of early T cells in non-severe SARS-CoV-2 infection. TCRdb recomputed calls from the 5' RACE reads with MiXCR, one row per CDR3 protein. Of 65,000 to 85,000 distinct CDR3 sequences in the sample, 9.5% to 13% were seen once. The sample comprised whole blood. These receptors were obtained from an adult who was a healthcare worker with PCR-confirmed SARS-CoV-2 infection or an uninfected control (not recorded which).

This clonotype has ten or more counts. This chain links TRBV6-1 with TRBJ1-1, with D possibly TRBD1 on 5 matching bases. This CDR3 is 12 amino acids long. V was trimmed by 3 bases and J by 7 bases, leaving 9 bases between them. In germline, CDR1 is MNHNS, CDR2 SASEGT. The DNA for the CDR3 is TGTGCCAGCAGTGACAGGGTTCGTGAAGCTTTCTTT. Its protein is CASSDRVREAFF.

This clonotype was detected many times. V gene TRBV2 combines with J gene TRBJ2-2; 10 nucleotides match TRBD1. The germline V gene has CDR1 SNHLY and CDR2 FYNNEI. The CDR3 runs 15 residues. V dropped 10 bases and J dropped 7; count of bases not matched to a gene: 12. CDR3 in amino acids: CATLTGTGEVGELFF. The DNA for the CDR3 is TGTGCCACCTTAACCGGGACAGGGGAAGTCGGGGAGCTGTTTTTT.

This clonotype occurred many times. The chain has TRBV7-2 and TRBJ1-2; 7 positions agree with TRBD1. V lost 4 bases to trimming and J lost 7 bases; unmatched junction nucleotides: 12. The CDR3 has 15 amino acids. Germline V lookup: CDR1 SGHTA, CDR2 FQGNSA. The CDR3 bases are TGTGCCAGCAGCTCAAGGGACAGAGGGAGCAGTGGCTACACCTTC. Translating it yields CASSSRDRGSSGYTF.

This clonotype was found a few times. V is TRBV29-1 and J is TRBJ2-1; D remains ambiguous. The V gene's germline CDR1 is SQVTM and CDR2 ANQGSEA. The CDR3 is made up of 14 amino acids. The V and J ends lost 6 bases and 7 bases respectively, with 19 bases between them. This chain's CDR3 is CSVAILDGLNEQFF. Here the CDR3 DNA reads TGCAGCGTCGCGATACTTGACGGGCTGAATGAGCAGTTCTTC.

This clonotype was detected many times. The CDR3 loop is CASSRLEAKNIQYF. CDR3 in DNA: TGTGCCAGCAGCAGGTTGGAAGCCAAAAACATTCAGTACTTC. The rearrangement joins TRBV7-9 to TRBJ2-4; D unresolved. The CDR3 consists of 14 residues. Trimming took off 5 bases at V and 0 bases at J, with 8 bases between the two ends. CDR1 is SEHNR, CDR2 FQNEAQ, per germline (reference sequence).

Notes on this clonotype: A much bigger clone sits one base away, suggesting this may be a read error. The chain recombines TRBV7-9 with TRBJ2-1; 8 nucleotides match TRBD2. Germline V gives CDR1 SEHNR, CDR2 FQNEAQ (reference sequence). The CDR3 length is 16 residues. This CDR3 reads CASSLKSGGLYNEQLF. CDR3 nucleotide sequence: TGTGCCAGCAGCTTAAAGAGCGGGGGCCTTTACAATGAGCAGCTCTTC.

This sequence joins TRBV7-9 and TRBJ2-2; 9 positions match TRBD1. This CDR3 region has 17 residues. The V segment lost 6 bases and the J segment 4 bases; nucleotides outside the gene matches: 12. Per the germline V gene, CDR1 is SEHNR and CDR2 is FQNEAQ (reference sequence). In DNA, the CDR3 is TGTGCCAGCAGTCCGCCTCCGGGACAGGGCGCCACCGGGGAGCTGTTTTTT. Translating gives CASSPPPGQGATGELFF.

This clonotype was recorded at least ten times. The rearrangement joins TRBV20-1 to TRBJ1-1; 7 nucleotides line up with TRBD1. The CDR3 consists of 14 residues. J was trimmed by 1 base and V by 2 bases; bases with no gene match: 4. CDR1 and CDR2 (germline): DFQATT, SNEGSKA (reference sequence). Written as DNA, the CDR3 is TGCAGTGCTAGACTACGACAGGGGAACACTGAAGCTTTCTTT. This translates into CSARLRQGNTEAFF.

As concerns this clonotype: A read error is possible here, since a much larger clone lies one base away. V is TRBV18 and J is TRBJ2-1; D unclear. This CDR3 is built from 14 residues. Germline V gene lookup returns CDR1 KGHSH and CDR2 LQKENI. For the CDR3, the DNA is TGTACCAGCTCACCACGAGCCGGAGACAATGAGCAGTTCTTC. It translates to CTSSPRAGDNEQFF.

This clonotype was observed at least ten times. This chain connects TRBV2 to TRBJ2-3; 10 bases are shared with TRBD2. V was clipped by 8 bases and J by 2 bases; unmatched bases: 10. Germline V gene data show CDR1 as SNHLY and CDR2 as FYNNEI. The CDR3 runs 16 residues. The CDR3 DNA sequence: TGTGCCAGCCCACGGACTAGCGGATCCTTCACAGATACGCAGTATTTT. Protein: CASPRTSGSFTDTQYF.

Only a few counts were recorded for this clonotype. This sequence joins TRBV28 and TRBJ1-2; D is uncertain. The germline V gene has CDR1 MDHEN and CDR2 SYDVKM. Between the trimmed V and J ends, which lost 5 bases and 6 bases, there was a span of 19 bases. This CDR3 region has 15 residues. The CDR3 DNA sequence: TGTGCCAGCAGTCCGAGAGGTACCGCGGCGGATGGCTACACCTTC. This codes for CASSPRGTAADGYTF.

This clonotype was seen ten or more times. This chain uses TRBV12-3 or TRBV12-4 with TRBJ1-2; a possible D gene is TRBD1 (5 bases). V was cut by 4 bases and J by 7 bases, with 19 bases left in between. CDR3 size: 15 residues. The CDR3 nucleotides read TGTGCCAGCAGTTCCCGGGACTTACCCCGCGGTGGCTACACCTTC. This translates into CASSSRDLPRGGYTF.

There are many counts of this clonotype. J is TRBJ1-2 and V is TRBV7-3, with D hard to call. Deletions cut 0 bases from V and 6 bases from J, with 8 bases between. This CDR3 is built from 13 residues. Germline loops: CDR1 SGHTA, CDR2 FQGTGA. As DNA, the CDR3 is TGTGCCAGCAGCTTAACAGGTTTTGATGGCTACACCTTC. This translates into CASSLTGFDGYTF.

At least ten counts were recorded for this clonotype. This chain links TRBV5-1 with TRBJ1-1; D call uncertain. CDR3 length equals 14 residues. Germline values: CDR1 SGHRS, CDR2 YFSETQ. Trimming left V 1 base short and J 1 base short, with 8 bases between. The CDR3 sequence is CASSLSTPNTEAFF. CDR3 bases: TGCGCCAGCAGCTTGTCTACACCGAACACTGAAGCTTTCTTT.

This sequence joins TRBV28 and TRBJ2-5, with 7 bases that match TRBD2. The CDR3 is 14 amino acids. Germline V gene lookup returns CDR1 MDHEN and CDR2 SYDVKM. V trimming: 2 bases; J trimming: 1 base; junction bases outside the gene matches: 1. The CDR3: CASSLAGVQETQYF. DNA of the CDR3: TGTGCCAGCAGTTTAGCGGGAGTCCAAGAGACCCAGTACTTC.

This clonotype has a handful of counts. The chain is built from TRBV18 and TRBJ2-7; D uncertain. V shed 0 bases and J shed 0 bases, with 3 bases lying between them. In germline, CDR1 is KGHSH, CDR2 LQKENI. The CDR3 runs 13 residues. The CDR3 loop is CASSPPVSYEQYF. In nucleotides, the CDR3 is TGTGCCAGCTCACCACCGGTCTCCTACGAGCAGTACTTC.

In its sample, this clonotype was seen a few times. V gene TRBV5-6 combines with J gene TRBJ2-1; tentative D call: TRBD2 (6 bases). Germline CDR1 reads SGHDT; CDR2 reads YYEEEE. The CDR3 covers 13 residues. Trimming took 1 base from V and 4 from J, leaving 6 bases between them. The CDR3 protein is CASSLRGYNEQFF. The CDR3 DNA is TGTGCCAGCAGCTTGCGGGGGTACAATGAGCAGTTCTTC.

This clonotype was counted ten times or more. The chain is built from TRBV11-2 and TRBJ2-5; D is uncertain. This CDR3 is 13 amino acids long. The germline V gene has CDR1 SGHAT and CDR2 FQNNGV. V dropped 3 bases and J dropped 4 bases, with 9 bases sitting between them. The CDR3 bases are TGTGCCAGCAGCTTCCCGAATCTAGAGACCCAGTACTTC. Amino acid sequence: CASSFPNLETQYF.

This clonotype was seen at least ten times. The chain employs TRBV12-3 or TRBV12-4 and TRBJ2-5; 10 bases are shared with TRBD1. Trimming cost V 6 bases and J 4 bases; bases outside gene matches: 8. The CDR3 is made up of 15 amino acids. The CDR3 spells CASRAGTGVGETQYF. For the CDR3, the DNA is TGTGCCAGCAGAGCCGGGACAGGGGTCGGAGAGACCCAGTACTTC.

This clonotype was seen repeatedly, ten times or more. This CDR3 reads CASRPSSGNTIYF. For the CDR3, the DNA is TGTGCCAGCAGGCCCTCCTCTGGAAACACCATATATTTT. The chain joins TRBV11-2 to TRBJ1-3, with D unresolved. Trimming shortened V by 6 bases and J by 0 bases, and 6 bases separated the two germline ends. CDR1 and CDR2 from the germline V gene are SGHAT and FQNNGV. The CDR3 runs to 13 residues.

This clonotype was recorded many times. The rearrangement joins TRBV5-8 to TRBJ2-7, with 10 bases that match TRBD2. With V trimmed by 3 bases and J by 5 bases, 20 bases remained unmatched. The CDR3 totals 19 residues. Per the germline V gene, CDR1 is SGHTS and CDR2 is YDEGEE. This CDR3 is CASSSGRDSSMLAGDEQYF. In nucleotides, the CDR3 is TGTGCCAGCAGCTCTGGGCGGGACAGTTCTATGCTAGCGGGAGACGAGCAGTACTTC.

Many counts were recorded for this clonotype. This sequence joins TRBV6-5 and TRBJ1-1; D remains unclear. The CDR3 sequence is 11 residues long. V gave up 8 bases and J gave up 1 base, with 5 bases separating them. Looked up from germline, CDR1 is MNHEY and CDR2 is SVGAGI. The chain's CDR3 is CASLGNTEAFF. Written as DNA, the CDR3 is TGTGCCAGCCTGGGGAACACTGAAGCTTTCTTT.

This clonotype was observed at least ten times. J is TRBJ2-3 and V is TRBV18; D might be TRBD1 (6 bases). Germline values: CDR1 KGHSH, CDR2 LQKENI. V shed 3 bases and J shed 6 bases, with 25 bases lying between them. The CDR3 extends over 18 amino acids. The CDR3 reads CASSPRAILGAHMDTQYF. Written as DNA, the CDR3 is TGTGCCAGCTCACCGCGCGCCATCTTGGGGGCGCATATGGATACGCAGTATTTT. Combining the CDR3 with reference TRBV18 and TRBJ2-3 gives the whole variable domain NAGVMQNPRHLVRRRGQEARLRCSPMKGHSHVYWYRQLPEEGLKFMVYLQKENIIDESGMPKERFSAEFPKEGPSILRIQQVVRGDSAAYFCASSPRAILGAHMDTQYFGPGTRLTVL.

This clonotype was seen repeatedly, ten times or more. The V call is TRBV6-1, the J call TRBJ2-1; possible D gene TRBD2, 6 bases. Trimming left V 5 bases short and J 6 bases short, with 11 bases between. The V gene's germline CDR1 is MNHNS and CDR2 SASEGT. The CDR3 spans 13 residues. The CDR3 sequence is CASSPRLGNEQFF. CDR3 in DNA: TGTGCCAGCAGTCCCCGACTAGGCAATGAGCAGTTCTTC.

The sample holds many counts of this clonotype. V gene TRBV2 combines with J gene TRBJ2-6; 7 bases are shared with TRBD1. Germline CDR1 SNHLY, CDR2 FYNNEI. CDR3 size: 17 residues. The trim removed 7 bases at V and 0 bases at J, leaving 9 bases unmatched. CDR3 protein: CASNRRTGNSGANVLTF. CDR3 DNA: TGTGCCAGCAATAGAAGGACAGGCAACTCTGGGGCCAACGTCCTGACTTTC.

This clonotype occurred many times. The CDR3 protein is CASSLRLAGGRAPETQYF. The CDR3 region has the DNA TGTGCCAGCAGCCTTCGACTAGCGGGGGGCCGCGCCCCAGAGACCCAGTACTTC. V is TRBV5-6 and J is TRBJ2-5; 13 bases line up with TRBD2. Germline CDR1 and CDR2: SGHDT and YYEEEE. With 4 bases clipped from V and 4 bases from J, the junction kept 13 bases outside the gene matches. The CDR3 totals 18 residues.